A selection of T cell receptor beta chains follows, all from one sample in a study of CD8+ T cells in alopecia areata. The repertoire was sequenced with immunoSEQ multiplex PCR; TCRdb's copy has only in-frame clones and lacks some. The data contain some 240,000 clones, 57% of them singletons. Sequenced material: CD4+ T cells sorted from blood, taken at week 0. All receptors derive from a human donor with alopecia areata. Both conserved end residues are part of each CDR3. The D gene is left open where the match is weak. The size of a clone is reported for some rows only, either as once, few or many, or as a class for expanded clones.

D gene: -; J gene: TRBJ2-3; V gene: TRBV11-2; clone size: -; CDR3 DNA: TGTGCCAGCAGCTCGGGGGCAGGAGATACGCAGTATTTT; CDR3 protein: CASSSGAGDTQYF
D gene: -; J gene: TRBJ1-5; V gene: TRBV4-1; clone size: few; CDR3 DNA: TGCGCCAGCAGCCAAGATACATATAGGACCGCATATCAGCCCCAGCATTTT; CDR3 protein: CASSQDTYRTAYQPQHF
D gene: -; J gene: TRBJ1-3; V gene: TRBV30; clone size: -; CDR3 DNA: TGTGCCTGGAGGCCCAGGGAAGCTGGAAACACCATATATTTT; CDR3 protein: CAWRPREAGNTIYF
D gene: TRBD1; J gene: TRBJ1-1; V gene: TRBV29-1; clone size: -; CDR3 DNA: TGCAGCGGACGGACAGGTTCCACTGAAGCTTTCTTT; CDR3 protein: CSGRTGSTEAFF
D gene: -; J gene: TRBJ2-7; V gene: TRBV9; clone size: -; CDR3 DNA: TGTGCCAGCAGCGTCCATGACTCGGGCTCCTACGAGCAGTACTTC; CDR3 protein: CASSVHDSGSYEQYF
D gene: -; J gene: TRBJ1-2; V gene: TRBV29-1; clone size: once; CDR3 DNA: TGCAGCGCCGCCGTGGGGGTGTTTGGCTACACCTTC; CDR3 protein: CSAAVGVFGYTF
D gene: -; J gene: TRBJ2-3; V gene: TRBV19; clone size: few; CDR3 DNA: TGTGCCAGTAGTATCGCGCTCACAGATACGCAGTATTTT; CDR3 protein: CASSIALTDTQYF
D gene: -; J gene: TRBJ2-2; V gene: TRBV5-1; clone size: -; CDR3 DNA: TGCGCCAGCAGCTTGTGGCAGGCGAACACCGGGGAGCTGTTTTTT; CDR3 protein: CASSLWQANTGELFF
D gene: -; J gene: TRBJ1-4; V gene: TRBV25-1; clone size: -; CDR3 DNA: TGTGCCAGCAGCCACAGGGATGAAAAACTGTTTTTT; CDR3 protein: CASSHRDEKLFF
D gene: TRBD1; J gene: TRBJ1-1; V gene: TRBV28; clone size: -; CDR3 DNA: TGTGCCAGCAGCATTAGGGGGACAGGGCGGACTGAAGCTTTCTTT; CDR3 protein: CASSIRGTGRTEAFF
D gene: TRBD2; J gene: TRBJ2-5; V gene: TRBV29-1; clone size: few; CDR3 DNA: TGCAGCGTTTGGCCTAGCGGTGTGGAGACCCAGTACTTC; CDR3 protein: CSVWPSGVETQYF
D gene: TRBD2; J gene: TRBJ2-3; V gene: TRBV30; clone size: -; CDR3 DNA: TGTGCCTGGAGTGTACGGACTAGCGGGATAGGGGATACGCAGTATTTT; CDR3 protein: CAWSVRTSGIGDTQYF
D gene: TRBD2; J gene: TRBJ2-7; V gene: TRBV6-5; clone size: few; CDR3 DNA: TGTGCCAGCAGGGCTAGCGGCTACCTGGGGGAGCAGTACTTC; CDR3 protein: CASRASGYLGEQYF
D gene: -; J gene: TRBJ2-1; V gene: TRBV29-1; clone size: few; CDR3 DNA: TGCAGCGTGGAAACTAGCTCCTACAATGAGCAGTTCTTC; CDR3 protein: CSVETSSYNEQFF
D gene: TRBD2; J gene: TRBJ2-3; V gene: TRBV29-1; clone size: few; CDR3 DNA: TGCAGCGCCGAGACTAGCGGCGGTCGAGATACGCAGTATTTT; CDR3 protein: CSAETSGGRDTQYF
D gene: TRBD1; J gene: TRBJ2-7; V gene: TRBV29-1; clone size: -; CDR3 DNA: TGCAGCGTTGCCCGTCTGACAGGGGCTTTGGGGTCCTACGAGCAGTACTTC; CDR3 protein: CSVARLTGALGSYEQYF
D gene: TRBD1; J gene: TRBJ2-7; V gene: TRBV29-1; clone size: -; CDR3 DNA: TGCAGCGTTGGACAGGGGTTCTACGAGCAGTACTTC; CDR3 protein: CSVGQGFYEQYF
D gene: TRBD1; J gene: TRBJ2-5; V gene: TRBV19; clone size: -; CDR3 DNA: TGTGCCAGTAGTATAGGATCGACAGGGATTGAGACCCAGTACTTC; CDR3 protein: CASSIGSTGIETQYF
D gene: TRBD1; J gene: TRBJ1-5; V gene: TRBV27; clone size: -; CDR3 DNA: TGTGCCAGCGGACAGGGGCATTTT; CDR3 protein: CASGQGHF
D gene: -; J gene: TRBJ2-7; V gene: TRBV7-9; clone size: -; CDR3 DNA: TGTGCCAGCAGCACAGACACGTACGAGCAGTACTTC; CDR3 protein: CASSTDTYEQYF
D gene: -; J gene: TRBJ1-1; V gene: TRBV7-9; clone size: -; CDR3 DNA: TGTGCCAGCAGCTTAAATGATGCGGTTACTGAAGCTTTCTTT; CDR3 protein: CASSLNDAVTEAFF
D gene: TRBD1; J gene: TRBJ1-2; V gene: TRBV7-2; clone size: few; CDR3 DNA: TGTGCCAGCAGCTCCCGGGACAGGGGACTCTATGGCTACACCTTC; CDR3 protein: CASSSRDRGLYGYTF
D gene: TRBD2; J gene: TRBJ2-3; V gene: TRBV4-2; clone size: -; CDR3 DNA: TGTGCCAGCAGCCAAACGGGACTAGCGGGAGCAGATACGCAGTATTTT; CDR3 protein: CASSQTGLAGADTQYF
D gene: TRBD2; J gene: TRBJ2-5; V gene: TRBV5-1; clone size: -; CDR3 DNA: TGCGCCAGCAGCTTGGGGACTAGCCGGGAGACCCAGTACTTC; CDR3 protein: CASSLGTSRETQYF
D gene: -; J gene: TRBJ2-7; V gene: TRBV30; clone size: -; CDR3 DNA: TGTGCCTGGAGTCCCGGTAGGGGTTTGTCCTACGAGCAGTACTTC; CDR3 protein: CAWSPGRGLSYEQYF
D gene: TRBD1; J gene: TRBJ2-7; V gene: TRBV5-4; clone size: -; CDR3 DNA: TGTGCCAGCAGCAAGACAGGGCGTTTGACCTACGAGCAGTACTTC; CDR3 protein: CASSKTGRLTYEQYF
D gene: TRBD2; J gene: TRBJ2-3; V gene: TRBV10-2; clone size: -; CDR3 DNA: TGCGCCAGCAGTGAGGCGGGAGGCCGAACAGATACGCAGTATTTT; CDR3 protein: CASSEAGGRTDTQYF
D gene: -; J gene: TRBJ2-1; V gene: TRBV29-1; clone size: few; CDR3 DNA: TGCAGCGTCCTGGGGATGAGGGGCGATTCTAATGAGCAGTTCTTC; CDR3 protein: CSVLGMRGDSNEQFF
D gene: -; J gene: TRBJ2-5; V gene: TRBV25-1; clone size: -; CDR3 DNA: TGTGCCAGCAGTGAATACCGCAGGGCCGAGACCCAGTACTTC; CDR3 protein: CASSEYRRAETQYF
D gene: TRBD2; J gene: TRBJ2-5; V gene: TRBV7-3; clone size: -; CDR3 DNA: TGTGCCAGCAGCTCAACTAGCGGGAGTGGAGAGACCCAGTACTTC; CDR3 protein: CASSSTSGSGETQYF
D gene: -; J gene: TRBJ1-2; V gene: TRBV6-1; clone size: -; CDR3 DNA: TGTGCCAGCAGTGAAATCGGCAGGCTAACCCTCTATGGCTACACCTTC; CDR3 protein: CASSEIGRLTLYGYTF
D gene: -; J gene: TRBJ2-6; V gene: TRBV5-1; clone size: -; CDR3 DNA: TGCGCCAGCAGTCCCCCGGGGGCAAACGTCCTGACTTTC; CDR3 protein: CASSPPGANVLTF
D gene: -; J gene: TRBJ1-2; V gene: TRBV30; clone size: once; CDR3 DNA: TGTGCCTGGAGTTATGGGGAACAGGGACGTGGCTACACCTTC; CDR3 protein: CAWSYGEQGRGYTF
D gene: -; J gene: TRBJ2-1; V gene: TRBV20-1; clone size: -; CDR3 DNA: TGCAGTGCGCGGATATCCGGGAGTAAGTTCTTC; CDR3 protein: CSARISGSKFF
D gene: -; J gene: TRBJ1-2; V gene: TRBV9; clone size: few; CDR3 DNA: TGTGCCAGCAGCGTAGATGCCAGGGAGTCCTATGGCTACACCTTC; CDR3 protein: CASSVDARESYGYTF
D gene: TRBD1; J gene: TRBJ1-2; V gene: TRBV30; clone size: -; CDR3 DNA: TGTGCCGGGACAGGGGCGCTGGGCTATGGCTACACCTTC; CDR3 protein: CAGTGALGYGYTF
D gene: -; J gene: TRBJ1-6; V gene: TRBV9; clone size: few; CDR3 DNA: TGTGCCAGCAGCGACCAGGGGATAGGGTCACCCCTCCACTTT; CDR3 protein: CASSDQGIGSPLHF
D gene: TRBD2; J gene: TRBJ2-1; V gene: TRBV6-4; clone size: -; CDR3 DNA: TGTGCCAGCAGTTCGGGACTAGCGGGTTTAGGAGAGCAGTTCTTC; CDR3 protein: CASSSGLAGLGEQFF
D gene: -; J gene: TRBJ2-2; V gene: TRBV5-4; clone size: -; CDR3 DNA: TGTGCCAGCAGCCCAACGCGGGGGCTTTTGGTTTCTGGGGAGCTGTTTTTT; CDR3 protein: CASSPTRGLLVSGELFF
D gene: -; J gene: TRBJ1-1; V gene: TRBV11-1; clone size: -; CDR3 DNA: TGTGCCAGCAGCTCGACAGCCGGGGGCACTGAAGCTTTCTTT; CDR3 protein: CASSSTAGGTEAFF
D gene: TRBD1; J gene: TRBJ2-7; V gene: TRBV7-2; clone size: -; CDR3 DNA: TGTGCCAGCAGCCGGGGACAGGTCTACGAGCAGTACTTC; CDR3 protein: CASSRGQVYEQYF
D gene: TRBD2; J gene: TRBJ2-3; V gene: TRBV7-3; clone size: -; CDR3 DNA: TGTGCCAGCAGCTTAAATGGCGGGAGCGGCACAGATACGCAGTATTTT; CDR3 protein: CASSLNGGSGTDTQYF
D gene: -; J gene: TRBJ1-6; V gene: TRBV10-2; clone size: -; CDR3 DNA: TGCGCCAGCAGTGAGTCAATGAGGGTTGTCCACTTT; CDR3 protein: CASSESMRVVHF
D gene: -; J gene: TRBJ2-5; V gene: TRBV29-1; clone size: -; CDR3 DNA: TGCAGCGGCCACGGGGGCAGGGGGGAGACCCAGTACTTC; CDR3 protein: CSGHGGRGETQYF
D gene: TRBD2; J gene: TRBJ2-3; V gene: TRBV5-4; clone size: once; CDR3 DNA: TGTGCCAGCAGCAGGCTAGCGGGACACACAGATACGCAGTATTTT; CDR3 protein: CASSRLAGHTDTQYF
D gene: TRBD1; J gene: TRBJ1-2; V gene: TRBV15; clone size: -; CDR3 DNA: TGTGCCACCAGCAGAGAGGACAGGGTGACTGGCTACACCTTC; CDR3 protein: CATSREDRVTGYTF
D gene: -; J gene: TRBJ2-1; V gene: TRBV6-1; clone size: -; CDR3 DNA: TGTGCCAGCAGTGCGGACCGGGACTTCAAGTTCTTC; CDR3 protein: CASSADRDFKFF
D gene: -; J gene: TRBJ1-2; V gene: TRBV6-1; clone size: -; CDR3 DNA: TGTGCCAGCAGTGAGCCGGCCGCCTTCACTGGCAGATATTTCGGCTACACCTTC; CDR3 protein: CASSEPAAFTGRYFGYTF
D gene: -; J gene: TRBJ2-1; V gene: TRBV7-6; clone size: -; CDR3 DNA: TGTGCCAGCAGCTTAGGGTTGGGCTCCTACAATGAGCAGTTCTTC; CDR3 protein: CASSLGLGSYNEQFF
D gene: -; J gene: TRBJ2-7; V gene: TRBV29-1; clone size: -; CDR3 DNA: TGCAGCGCTGAAGGGCGGGGCAGTTCCTACGAGCAGTACTTC; CDR3 protein: CSAEGRGSSYEQYF
D gene: -; J gene: TRBJ1-3; V gene: TRBV29-1; clone size: -; CDR3 DNA: TGCAGCGCCCGAGGGAACGCTGGAAACACCATATATTTT; CDR3 protein: CSARGNAGNTIYF
D gene: -; J gene: TRBJ1-5; V gene: TRBV2; clone size: -; CDR3 DNA: TGTGCCAGCAGTAGACCCTTGGAAAATCAGCCCCAGCATTTT; CDR3 protein: CASSRPLENQPQHF
D gene: -; J gene: TRBJ1-5; V gene: TRBV15; clone size: few; CDR3 DNA: TGTGCCACCAGCTGGTCTGTTCAGCCCCAGCATTTT; CDR3 protein: CATSWSVQPQHF
D gene: -; J gene: TRBJ1-1; V gene: TRBV29-1; clone size: -; CDR3 DNA: TGCAGCGTCCAGGGGACGGAGAACACTGAAGCTTTCTTT; CDR3 protein: CSVQGTENTEAFF
D gene: -; J gene: TRBJ1-2; V gene: TRBV11-1; clone size: once; CDR3 DNA: TGTGCCAGCAGCTTGTCGGCGGACGGTGATGTTGGCTACACCTTC; CDR3 protein: CASSLSADGDVGYTF
D gene: TRBD1; J gene: TRBJ2-3; V gene: TRBV18; clone size: once; CDR3 DNA: TGTGCCAGCTCACCTGCGACAGGGGGAACAGATACGCAGTATTTT; CDR3 protein: CASSPATGGTDTQYF
D gene: -; J gene: TRBJ1-6; V gene: TRBV7-2; clone size: few; CDR3 DNA: TGTGCCAGCAGCGCGACACTCCTGGGCAATTCACCCCTCCACTTT; CDR3 protein: CASSATLLGNSPLHF